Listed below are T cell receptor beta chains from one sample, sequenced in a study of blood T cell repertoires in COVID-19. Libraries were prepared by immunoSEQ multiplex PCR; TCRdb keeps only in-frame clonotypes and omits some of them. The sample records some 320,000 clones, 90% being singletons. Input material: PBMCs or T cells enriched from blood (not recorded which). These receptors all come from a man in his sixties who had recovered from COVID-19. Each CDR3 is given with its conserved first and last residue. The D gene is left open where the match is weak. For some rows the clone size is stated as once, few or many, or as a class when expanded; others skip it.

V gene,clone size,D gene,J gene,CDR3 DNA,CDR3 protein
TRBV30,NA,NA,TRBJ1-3,TGTGCCTGGAGTGTTAGGGCCGGGGGAACTGGAAACACCATATATTTT,CAWSVRAGGTGNTIYF
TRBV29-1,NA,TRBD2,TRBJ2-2,TGCAGCGGTGGTTTGGGGGGGACTGACAACACCGGGGAGCTGTTTTTT,CSGGLGGTDNTGELFF
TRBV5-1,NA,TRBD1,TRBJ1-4,TGCGCCAGCAGGGGACAGGGTTTGTTAACTAATGAAAAACTGTTTTTT,CASRGQGLLTNEKLFF
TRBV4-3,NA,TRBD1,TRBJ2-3,TGCGCCAGCAGCCAAGTTGAAGGGACAGATAAGACAGATACGCAGTATTTT,CASSQVEGTDKTDTQYF
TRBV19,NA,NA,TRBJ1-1,TGTGCCAGTAAGCAGGAAAGTTTCACTGAAGCTTTCTTT,CASKQESFTEAFF
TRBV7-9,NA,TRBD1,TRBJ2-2,TGTGCCAGCAGCTTGCCGACAGGGATGGGTTCCGGGGAGCTGTTTTTT,CASSLPTGMGSGELFF
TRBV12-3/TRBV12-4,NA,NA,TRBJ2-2,TGTGCCAGCAGTTTAGGGGCCACCGGGGAGCTGTTTTTT,CASSLGATGELFF
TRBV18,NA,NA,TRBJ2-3,TGTGCCAGCTCACGTACAGCTACAGATACGCAGTATTTT,CASSRTATDTQYF
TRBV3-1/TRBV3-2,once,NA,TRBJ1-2,TGTGCCAGCAGCCAAGTCTACGGGGATGGCTACACCTTC,CASSQVYGDGYTF
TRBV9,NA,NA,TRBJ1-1,TGTGCCAGCACTCAAGGAGCAGCAAACGCTGAAGCTTTCTTT,CASTQGAANAEAFF
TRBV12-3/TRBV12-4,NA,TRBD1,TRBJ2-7,TGTGCCAGCAGGCGGACAGGGTCCCACGAGCAGTACTTC,CASRRTGSHEQYF
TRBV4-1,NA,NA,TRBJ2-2,TGCGCCAGCAGCCAAGGCCAGGGGCCGGTAACCGGGGAGCTGTTTTTT,CASSQGQGPVTGELFF
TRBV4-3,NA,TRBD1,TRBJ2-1,TGCGCCAGCAGCCAATTCTATGGGGGACAGGGGGCGGGTGAGCAGTTCTTC,CASSQFYGGQGAGEQFF
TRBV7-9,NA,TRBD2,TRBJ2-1,TGTGCCAGCAGCTTTGAACGGGGGGGCATGGATGAGCAGTTCTTC,CASSFERGGMDEQFF
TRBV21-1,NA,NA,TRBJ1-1,TGTGCCAGCAGCCTGGGAGAAATGTTTATGAACACTGAAGCTTTCTTT,CASSLGEMFMNTEAFF
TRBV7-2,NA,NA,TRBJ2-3,TGTGCCAGCAGCTTCGGAGGGTCGGATACGCAGTATTTT,CASSFGGSDTQYF
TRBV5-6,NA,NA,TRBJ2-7,TGTGCCAGCAGTTTTGACCGATTACGAGGGCAGTACTTC,CASSFDRLRGQYF
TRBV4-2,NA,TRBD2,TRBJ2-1,TGTGCCAGCAGCCAAGGCCTAGCGGGGGGGCCTTTATTCAATGAGCAGTTCTTC,CASSQGLAGGPLFNEQFF
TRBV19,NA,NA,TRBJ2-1,TGTGCCAGTAGTGGAGGGTACTCCTACAATGAGCAGTTCTTC,CASSGGYSYNEQFF
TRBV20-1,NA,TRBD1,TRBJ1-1,TGCAGTGCTAGTGGCAGGGGGCGCGTGATGAACACTGAAGCTTTCTTT,CSASGRGRVMNTEAFF
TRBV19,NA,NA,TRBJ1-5,TGTGCCAGTCGAACAACGGGACATAGCAATCAGCCCCAGCATTTT,CASRTTGHSNQPQHF
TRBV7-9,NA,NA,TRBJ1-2,TGTGCCAGCAGACCAACTAACAGGGCCCACACCTTC,CASRPTNRAHTF
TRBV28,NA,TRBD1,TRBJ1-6,TGTGCCAGCAGTCTAGGACAGGGGGCAGTTAATAATTCACCCCTCCACTTT,CASSLGQGAVNNSPLHF
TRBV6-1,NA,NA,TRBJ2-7,TGTGCCAGCAGTGACACAGGCCGGGGTAGCGGCGAGCAGTACTTC,CASSDTGRGSGEQYF
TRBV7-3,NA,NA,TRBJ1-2,TGTGCCAGCAGCCCAAACACAGGGAGCGGCTACACCTTC,CASSPNTGSGYTF
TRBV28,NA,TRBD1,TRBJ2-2,TGTGCCAGCGGCGGGACAGGGGGCACCGGGGAGCTGTTTTTT,CASGGTGGTGELFF
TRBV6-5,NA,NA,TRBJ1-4,TGTGCCAGCACCCGGGGAGGGGTACGGGGCGAAAAACTGTTTTTT,CASTRGGVRGEKLFF